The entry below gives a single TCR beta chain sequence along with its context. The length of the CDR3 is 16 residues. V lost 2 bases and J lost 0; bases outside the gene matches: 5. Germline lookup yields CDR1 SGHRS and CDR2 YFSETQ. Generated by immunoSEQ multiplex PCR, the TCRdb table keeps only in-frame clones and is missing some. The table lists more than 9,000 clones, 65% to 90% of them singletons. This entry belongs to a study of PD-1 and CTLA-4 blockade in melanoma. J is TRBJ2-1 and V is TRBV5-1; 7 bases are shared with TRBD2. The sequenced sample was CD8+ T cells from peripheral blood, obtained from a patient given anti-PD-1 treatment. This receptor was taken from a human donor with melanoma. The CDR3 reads CASSFVGGSSYNEQFF. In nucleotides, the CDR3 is TGCGCCAGCAGCTTTGTGGGCGGGAGCTCCTACAATGAGCAGTTCTTC.